The rows below give T cell receptor beta chains drawn from one sample of a study of human T cells and chemical hapten exposure. In TCRdb, the reads were re-called with MiXCR into one record per CDR3 protein. The sample has around 120,000 distinct CDR3 sequences; around 9% are singletons. The sequenced sample consisted of whole blood. The receptors were gathered from a human donor in good health. Some clones in this sample may be carry-over from other donors' samples. Both conserved end residues are part of each CDR3. The order of the fields is CDR3 length, J gene, V gene, CDR3 protein.

cdr3_length: 14
j_call: TRBJ2-7
v_call: TRBV5-1
cdr3_aa: CASSGTGRNYEQYF

cdr3_length: 14
j_call: TRBJ1-2
v_call: TRBV12-5
cdr3_aa: CASGLGTGIDGYTF

cdr3_length: 15
j_call: TRBJ2-3
v_call: TRBV7-9
cdr3_aa: CASSLPGRGADTQYF

cdr3_length: 18
j_call: TRBJ1-2
v_call: TRBV4-2
cdr3_aa: CASSQDLGKGQGNYGYTF

cdr3_length: 16
j_call: TRBJ2-1
v_call: TRBV4-1
cdr3_aa: CASSQDNGGGPNEQFF

cdr3_length: 14
j_call: TRBJ2-7
v_call: TRBV9
cdr3_aa: CASSQPDRDYEQYF

cdr3_length: 15
j_call: TRBJ1-4
v_call: TRBV25-1
cdr3_aa: CASSEFKQGKEKLFF

cdr3_length: 14
j_call: TRBJ2-1
v_call: TRBV6-2/TRBV6-3
cdr3_aa: CASSYAQDYNEQFF

cdr3_length: 13
j_call: TRBJ2-7
v_call: TRBV6-2/TRBV6-3
cdr3_aa: CASTFLDSYEQYF

cdr3_length: 14
j_call: TRBJ2-5
v_call: TRBV11-1
cdr3_aa: CASSSSGVRETQYF

cdr3_length: 13
j_call: TRBJ2-3
v_call: TRBV25-1
cdr3_aa: CASSQGNTDTQYF

cdr3_length: 12
j_call: TRBJ1-2
v_call: TRBV20-1
cdr3_aa: CSASGGNYGYTF